This TCR beta chain was sequenced during a study of shared clonotypes between healthy human individuals (dated by TCRdb to 2018 to 2021). Background for the entire study: Three men and a couple of women, aged 18 to 49 years, made up the cohort. Per donor, three plates each were used for CD4 naive and CD4 memory, two for CD8 naive, and one for CD8 memory. Leukapheresis yielded between about 0.9 and 10 billion PBMCs per donor. The study deeply sequenced blood TCR repertoires of about 5 healthy adults to estimate repertoire size and the extent of clonotype sharing between individuals. To increase sequencing depth and limit assay-specific biases, different laboratories used diverse techniques to prepare libraries and sequence TCR repertoires. The paper's findings and limits, for the study overall: Sharing across a handful of donors was observed for 4.5% to 6.5% of naive CD4, 3% to 3.5% of naive CD8, 2% to 2.5% of memory CD4, and over 0.3% of memory CD8 clonotypes. Because the study included only a small number of donors, the genetic and exposure-history diversity represented was limited. Sampling was restricted to blood, and TCR repertoires in tissue are likely to differ from TCR repertoires in blood. Compared with non-shared clonotypes, the clonotypes found in all four sorted-subset donors had higher generation probabilities. Naive subsets generally had larger estimated clonotype richness than memory subsets did. Pairwise subsampling led to the expectation that sequencing depth would affect the degree of clonotype sharing among donors. Incomplete sequencing was indicated by rarefaction of sorted-subset datasets, despite the large sequencing depth.

As to this clone: Its specific antigen is unknown. Within one base of it there is no much larger clone, and no base qualities were kept.

Using the deep immunoSEQ assay, multiplex PCR amplified TCR CDR3 regions from genomic DNA. For each cell subset, the extracted genomic DNA was distributed evenly across all wells of several immunoSEQ 96-well plates, and each plate served as one replicate. For sorted subsets, each replicate PCR was loaded with approximately 200 ng genomic DNA, equivalent to about 30,000 T cell genomes. The purified libraries were quantified using a Qubit 3.0 fluorometer, sized with a Bioanalyzer 2100, and then quantified again using the KAPA Library Quantification kit. Every immunoSEQ 96-well plate was sequenced on a separate single-read 150-cycle Illumina NextSeq 550 flow cell. The paper's processing steps were these. Because only junctional sequences without quality scores were contained in the immunoSEQ output, filtering matching that applied to full-length reads could not be performed. To assign V/J genes and CDR3, sequences were annotated using PyIR, a Python wrapper for IgBLAST v1.9, with IMGT germline references. Reads were removed for weak V/J assignments (E-value above 1e-6), missing CDR3, stop codons, out-of-frame junctions, or ambiguous translated residues. V3J clonotypes were defined as sequences sharing an identical inferred V gene, J gene, and CDR3 amino acid sequence. To compute the percentage overlap between repertoires, the number of shared unique clonotypes was divided by the size of the smaller repertoire. Repertoire richness was assessed with RTK rarefaction, the Chao1 estimator, and Recon v2.1 estimates of unobserved clonotypes. For all TCRbeta clonotypes obtained by the gDNA method from a few donors, generation probabilities were computed with OLGA. This is the immuneACCESS table as TCRdb keeps it, with only in-frame sequences that have V and J called. A part of the clones is gone; compared with another copy, unresolved V genes explain less than half, and the rest is unexplained. From that table come the V and J calls and clone size; the DNA was used to work out D and trimming. This sample holds about 2.5 million clones; roughly 92% were observed only once. The top ten clonotypes cover approximately 0.39% of the sample.

The donors were healthy, HIV-negative adults with no recently reported acute infections or vaccinations. Every donor was a Caucasian adult living in Nashville, Tennessee, USA. CD4+ T cells were enriched by magnetic negative selection; naive cells were then positively selected on CD45RA, and the negative fraction formed the memory subset. Blood was collected by leukapheresis, and PBMCs were isolated by Ficoll-Histopaque density gradient centrifugation and then cryopreserved in liquid nitrogen vapor phase. Analytical flow cytometry was used to check the purity and quantity of each magnetically sorted T cell population. Genomic DNA was isolated from every sorted fraction and measured by UV absorbance on a Nanodrop 2000c. The germline V gene (reference sequence) provides CDR1 GTSNPN and CDR2 SVGIG. Taken from cysteine to phenylalanine, the CDR3 has 14 residues. Just the 42-base CDR3 DNA is kept, in frame starting at base 1.

This sequence uses TRBV30 and TRBJ2-3, with TRBD2 matching 8 junction bases. Sequencing input: naive CD4+ T cells from PBMCs. This sample's cell subset or site label indicates: CD45RA+ positively selected. The origin of this receptor is a man younger than 30 in good health. Some clones in this sample may be carry-over from other donors' samples. The nucleotide sequence reads TGTGCGGTGGCACGCGGGAGGTCGACAGATACGCAGTATTTT. This yields the protein CAVARGRSTDTQYF.